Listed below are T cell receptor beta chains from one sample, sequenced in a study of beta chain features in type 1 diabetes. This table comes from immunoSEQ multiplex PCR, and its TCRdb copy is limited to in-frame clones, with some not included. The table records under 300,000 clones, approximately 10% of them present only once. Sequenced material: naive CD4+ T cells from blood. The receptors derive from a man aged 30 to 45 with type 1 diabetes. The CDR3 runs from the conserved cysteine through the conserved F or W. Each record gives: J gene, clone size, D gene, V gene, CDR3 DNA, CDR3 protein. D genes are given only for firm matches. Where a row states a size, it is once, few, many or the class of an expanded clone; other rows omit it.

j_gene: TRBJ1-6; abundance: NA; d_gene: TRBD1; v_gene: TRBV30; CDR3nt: TGTGCCTGGAGTGTACTCAAGGGGGCCCGCTCACCCCTCCACTTT; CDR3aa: CAWSVLKGARSPLHF
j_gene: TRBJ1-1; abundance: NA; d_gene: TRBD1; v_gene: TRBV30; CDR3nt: TGTGCCTGGAGACCGAGACAGGGTGCGGGGTTATTCGGAGCTTTCTTT; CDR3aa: CAWRPRQGAGLFGAFF
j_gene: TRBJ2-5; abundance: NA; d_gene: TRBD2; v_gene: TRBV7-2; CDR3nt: TGTGCCAGCAGCCTGGTCGGGGGGGGCCGGTCTGGTGAGACCCAGTACTTC; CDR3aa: CASSLVGGGRSGETQYF
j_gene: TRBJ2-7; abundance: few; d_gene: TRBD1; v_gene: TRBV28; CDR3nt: TGTGCCAGCAGTCCAGGGACAGGAGTTGCCTACGAGCAGTACTTC; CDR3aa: CASSPGTGVAYEQYF
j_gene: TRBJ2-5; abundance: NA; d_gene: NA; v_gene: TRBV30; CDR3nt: TGTGCCTGGAGTGTACGTCTAGAAGAGACCCAGTACTTC; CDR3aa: CAWSVRLEETQYF
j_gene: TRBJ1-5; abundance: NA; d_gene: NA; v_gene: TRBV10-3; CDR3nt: TGTGCCATCAGTGAGTCACAGAGCAATCAGCCCCAGCATTTT; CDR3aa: CAISESQSNQPQHF
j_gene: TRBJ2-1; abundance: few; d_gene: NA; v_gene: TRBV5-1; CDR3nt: TGCGCCAGCAGCTCCGACACTCGCTCCTACAATGAGCAGTTCTTC; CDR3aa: CASSSDTRSYNEQFF
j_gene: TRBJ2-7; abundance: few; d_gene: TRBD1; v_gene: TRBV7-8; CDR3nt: TGTGCCAGCAGCGGTCAGGGACAGGGATCCTACGAGCAGTACTTC; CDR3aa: CASSGQGQGSYEQYF
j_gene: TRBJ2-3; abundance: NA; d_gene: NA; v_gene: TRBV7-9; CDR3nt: TGTGCCAGCAGCTTCGGAGCGGGCGCAGATACGCAGTATTTT; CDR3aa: CASSFGAGADTQYF
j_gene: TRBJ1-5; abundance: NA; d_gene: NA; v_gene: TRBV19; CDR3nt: TGTGCCAGTAGTACAGGGATCAATCAGCCCCAGCATTTT; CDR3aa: CASSTGINQPQHF
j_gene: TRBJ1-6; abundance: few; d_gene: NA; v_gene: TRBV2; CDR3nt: TGTGCCAGCAGTGGGGGGCCTGACTCACCCCTCCACTTT; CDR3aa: CASSGGPDSPLHF
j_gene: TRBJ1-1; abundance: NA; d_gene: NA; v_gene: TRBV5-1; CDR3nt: TGCGCCAGCAGCCAGGACGGCGGGGACACTGAAGCTTTCTTT; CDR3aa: CASSQDGGDTEAFF
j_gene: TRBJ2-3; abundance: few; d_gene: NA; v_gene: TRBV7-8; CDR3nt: TGTGCCAGCATCGAAGACAGGTGGGGGACAGATACGCAGTATTTT; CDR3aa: CASIEDRWGTDTQYF
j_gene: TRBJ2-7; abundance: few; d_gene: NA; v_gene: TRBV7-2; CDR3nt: TGTGCCAGCAGCTACCCCGGGACACCAACGACATACGAGCAGTACTTC; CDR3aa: CASSYPGTPTTYEQYF
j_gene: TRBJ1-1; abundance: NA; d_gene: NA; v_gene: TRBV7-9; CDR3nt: TGTGCCAGCAGCTTAGGGCTGGGGGGGACTGAAGCTTTCTTT; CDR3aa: CASSLGLGGTEAFF
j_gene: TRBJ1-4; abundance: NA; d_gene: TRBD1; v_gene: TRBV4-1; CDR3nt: TGCGCCAGCAGCCAACCGAAACGCACCGGGACAGACGAAAAACTGTTTTTT; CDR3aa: CASSQPKRTGTDEKLFF
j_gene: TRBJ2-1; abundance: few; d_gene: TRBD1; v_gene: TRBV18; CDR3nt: TGTGCCAGCTCGCGGGGGGACAGGGGAAATGAGCAGTTCTTC; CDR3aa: CASSRGDRGNEQFF
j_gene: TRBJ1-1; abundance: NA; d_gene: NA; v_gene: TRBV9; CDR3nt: TGTGCCAGCAGCGTAGTACAGGGGAACACTGAAGCTTTCTTT; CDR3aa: CASSVVQGNTEAFF
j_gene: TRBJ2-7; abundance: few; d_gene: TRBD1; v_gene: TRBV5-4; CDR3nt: TGTGCCAGCAGCCTCCGGGACAGGGACTACGAGCAGTACTTC; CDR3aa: CASSLRDRDYEQYF
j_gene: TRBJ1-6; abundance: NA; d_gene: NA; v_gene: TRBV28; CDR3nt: TGTGCCAGCAGTTTATCAGGTTCACCCCTCCACTTT; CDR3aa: CASSLSGSPLHF
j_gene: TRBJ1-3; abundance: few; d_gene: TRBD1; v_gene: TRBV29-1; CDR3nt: TGCAGCGTTGAACCACGACAGGGCTCTGGAAACACCATATATTTT; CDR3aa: CSVEPRQGSGNTIYF
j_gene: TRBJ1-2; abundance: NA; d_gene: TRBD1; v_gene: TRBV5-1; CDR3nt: TGCGCCAGCAGCCCCGACAGGGCTGGCTACACCTTC; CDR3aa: CASSPDRAGYTF
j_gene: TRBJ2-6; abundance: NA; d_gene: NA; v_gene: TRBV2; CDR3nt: TGTGCCAGCACCGAGACAGGCTCTGGGGCCAACGTCCTGACTTTC; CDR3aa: CASTETGSGANVLTF
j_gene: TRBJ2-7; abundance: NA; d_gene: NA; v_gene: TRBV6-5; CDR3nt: TGTGCCAGCAGTTACTCGTCCAGGGGCTACGAGCAGTACTTC; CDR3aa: CASSYSSRGYEQYF
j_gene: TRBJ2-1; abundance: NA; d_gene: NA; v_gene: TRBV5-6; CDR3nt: TGTGCCAGCACCCCCCCGGCGGGGTCCTACAATGAGCAGTTCTTC; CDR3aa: CASTPPAGSYNEQFF
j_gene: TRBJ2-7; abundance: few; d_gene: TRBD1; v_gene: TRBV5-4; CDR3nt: TGTGCCAGCAGCTCCGGACAGGGAACCTACGAGCAGTACTTC; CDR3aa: CASSSGQGTYEQYF
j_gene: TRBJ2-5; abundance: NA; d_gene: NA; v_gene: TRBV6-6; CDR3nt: TGTGCCAGCAGTTACAGGTCATCGGGAGAGACCCAGTACTTC; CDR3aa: CASSYRSSGETQYF
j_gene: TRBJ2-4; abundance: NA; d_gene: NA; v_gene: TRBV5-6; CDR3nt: TGTGCCAGCAGCTTCACAGCACCACTAGCCAAAAACATTCAGTACTTC; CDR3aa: CASSFTAPLAKNIQYF
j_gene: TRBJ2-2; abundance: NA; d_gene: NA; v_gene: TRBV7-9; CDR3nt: TGTGCCAGCAGCTCGGGACTGACGAACACCGGGGAGCTGTTTTTT; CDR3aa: CASSSGLTNTGELFF
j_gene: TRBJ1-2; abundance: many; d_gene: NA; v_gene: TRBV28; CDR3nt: TGTGCCAGCACCGGGGAAATAGGGGGCTACACCTTC; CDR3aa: CASTGEIGGYTF
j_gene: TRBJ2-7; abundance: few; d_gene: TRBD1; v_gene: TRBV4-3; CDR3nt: TGCGCCAGCAGCCAAGAGTCAGGGGGCCACGAGCAGTACTTC; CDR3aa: CASSQESGGHEQYF
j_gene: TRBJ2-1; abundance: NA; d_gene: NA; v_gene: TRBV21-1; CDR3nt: TGTGCCAGCACCCCGTCATTGGGGCCCTACAATGAGCAGTTCTTC; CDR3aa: CASTPSLGPYNEQFF
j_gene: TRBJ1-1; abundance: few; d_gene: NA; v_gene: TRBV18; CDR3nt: TGTGCCAGCTCACCTCAACCCCGTGGGGCAGTGTTAATGAACACTGAAGCTTTCTTT; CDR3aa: CASSPQPRGAVLMNTEAFF
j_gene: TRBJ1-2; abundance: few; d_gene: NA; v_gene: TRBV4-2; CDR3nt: TGTGCCAGCAGCCAAGATGTGTCGGGGGACTATGGCTACACCTTC; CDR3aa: CASSQDVSGDYGYTF
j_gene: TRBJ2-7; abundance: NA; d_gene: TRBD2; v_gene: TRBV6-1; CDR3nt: TGTGCCAGCAGTGCCCGAGTCGGGGGGGTAATCTACGAGCAGTACTTC; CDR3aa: CASSARVGGVIYEQYF
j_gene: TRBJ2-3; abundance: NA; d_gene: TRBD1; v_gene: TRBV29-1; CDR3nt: TGCAGCGTCGCAGGGGGCGGAGATACGCAGTATTTT; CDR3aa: CSVAGGGDTQYF
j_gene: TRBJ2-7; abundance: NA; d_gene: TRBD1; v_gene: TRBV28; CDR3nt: TGTGCCAGCAGTCACCTGGGGGGACAGGGAACCCACGAGCAGTACTTC; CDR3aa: CASSHLGGQGTHEQYF
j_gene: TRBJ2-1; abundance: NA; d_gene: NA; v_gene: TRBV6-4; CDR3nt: TGTGCCAGCAGTGACGGGCTGGCGAGCTCCTACAATGAGCAGTTCTTC; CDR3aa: CASSDGLASSYNEQFF
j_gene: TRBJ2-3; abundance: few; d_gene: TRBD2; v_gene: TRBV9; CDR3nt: TGTGCCAGCAGCGTGCGGGGGGACACAGATACGCAGTATTTT; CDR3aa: CASSVRGDTDTQYF
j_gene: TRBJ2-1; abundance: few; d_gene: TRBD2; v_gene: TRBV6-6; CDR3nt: TGTGCCAGCAGTTTCACTAGCGGGGGGACCAACAATGAGCAGTTCTTC; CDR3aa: CASSFTSGGTNNEQFF